The next 25 T cell receptor beta chains were all read from a single sample in a study of CD8+ T cells in alopecia areata. Once RNA had been extracted, it was reverse transcribed into cDNA to act as the sequencing template. Generated by immunoSEQ multiplex PCR, the TCRdb table keeps only in-frame clones and is missing some. Among under 250,000 clones listed, approximately 60% were seen once. The sample consisted of CD8+ T cells sorted from blood. Receptors originate from a human donor in good health.

The chain recombines TRBV5-6 with TRBJ1-1, with D tentatively TRBD1 (5 bases). Between the trimmed V and J ends, which lost 2 bases and 5 bases, there was a span of 16 bases. CDR1 is SGHDT, CDR2 YYEEEE, per germline. The CDR3 loop spans 15 amino acids. CDR3 nucleotide sequence: TGTGCCAGCAGCTTACAGGCAGCCTTGTGGACTGAAGCTTTCTTT. Translated: CASSLQAALWTEAFF. Full variable domain (rest looked up from reference TRBV5-6 and TRBJ1-1): DAGVTQSPTHLIKTRGQQVTLRCSPKSGHDTVSWYQQALGQGPQFIFQYYEEEERQRGNFPDRFSGHQFPNYSSELNVNALLLGDSALYLCASSLQAALWTEAFFGQGTRLTVV.

V and J are TRBV5-1 and TRBJ1-1; D unresolved. The germline gives CDR1 SGHRS, CDR2 YFSETQ. V was clipped by 6 bases and J by 5 bases, with 17 bases between them. CDR3 size: 14 residues. CDR3 region: CASILGKGGTEAFF. CDR3 nucleotides: TGCGCCAGCATCCTAGGGAAGGGAGGGACTGAAGCTTTCTTT.

This chain uses TRBV25-1 with TRBJ1-1; D is possibly TRBD1 (5 bases). CDR3 length: 13 residues. V lost 3 bases, J lost 6 bases, and 11 bases lay in between. CDR1 and CDR2 from the germline V gene are MGHDK and SYGVNS. The CDR3 reads CASSEWGLPEAFF. The CDR3 coding sequence is TGTGCCAGCAGTGAGTGGGGACTGCCTGAAGCTTTCTTT.

This chain connects TRBV6-5 to TRBJ2-3; the match to TRBD1 covers 8 bases. J lost 4 bases, V lost 4 bases, and 4 bases had no gene match. This CDR3 has 14 residues. The germline CDR1 and CDR2 sequences are MNHEY and SVGAGI. The chain's CDR3 is CASSSGQGSDTQYF. CDR3 sequence (DNA): TGTGCCAGCAGTTCAGGACAGGGATCAGATACGCAGTATTTT.

Only a few counts were recorded for this clone. This chain uses TRBV30 with TRBJ1-1; D possibly corresponds to TRBD1 (6 bases). Deletions cut 3 bases from V and 1 base from J, with 15 bases between. CDR1 and CDR2 from the germline V gene are GTSNPN and SVGIG (reference sequence). The CDR3 is made up of 15 amino acids. In DNA form, the CDR3 reads TGTGCCTGGAGCCTATCCCCAGGGGAGAACACTGAAGCTTTCTTT. This codes for CAWSLSPGENTEAFF.

This clone was seen a handful of times. The J gene is TRBJ1-1, the V gene TRBV5-1; TRBD1 matches at 7 bases. CDR1 and CDR2 (germline): SGHRS, YFSETQ. Germline trimming cut 4 bases from V and 0 bases from J; bases unmatched to any gene: 15. CDR3 length: 18 residues. The CDR3 DNA reads as TGCGCCAGCAGCCCGAGGGGGCCCAATAAGAATATGAACACTGAAGCTTTCTTT. Translated, it gives CASSPRGPNKNMNTEAFF.

The V gene is TRBV7-8, the J gene TRBJ2-1, with no clear D. In germline, CDR1 is SGHVS, CDR2 FQNEAQ. The V and J ends lost 5 bases and 10 bases respectively, with 15 bases between them. The CDR3 is 13 amino acids. CDR3 nucleotides: TGTGCCAGCAGCATAGGGTTAGGGCGCGAGCAGTTCTTC. Its translation: CASSIGLGREQFF. The whole variable domain, filled in from reference TRBV7-8 and TRBJ2-1, reads GAGVSQSPRYKVAKRGQDVALRCDPISGHVSLFWYQQALGQGPEFLTYFQNEAQLDKSGLPSDRFFAERPEGSVSTLKIQRTQQEDSAVYLCASSIGLGREQFFGPGTRLTVL.

In DNA form, the CDR3 reads TGTGCCAGCAGTTTAGCCCGGGGGGACTACAATGAGCAGTTCTTC. This codes for CASSLARGDYNEQFF. The J gene is TRBJ2-1, the V gene TRBV27, with TRBD2 identical over 7 bases. The V and J ends lost 2 bases and 3 bases, in that order; junction bases with no gene match: 4. The CDR3 loop spans 15 amino acids. Germline CDR1 is MNHEY and CDR2 is SMNVEV (reference sequence).

This sequence joins TRBV27 and TRBJ1-6; D call uncertain. Trimming took off 6 bases at V and 12 bases at J, with 12 bases between the two ends. This CDR3 has 12 residues. From germline, CDR1 is MNHEY and CDR2 SMNVEV (reference sequence). The CDR3 coding sequence is TGTGCCAGCAGCCCACCCCCGGGACCCCTCCACTTT. This gives the protein CASSPPPGPLHF.

This chain connects TRBV25-1 to TRBJ1-2; possible D gene TRBD1, 5 bases. V was cut by 5 bases and J by 12 bases, with 19 bases left in between. This CDR3 is built from 13 residues. Germline CDR1 is MGHDK and CDR2 is SYGVNS. The CDR3 here is CASSPTGTRANTF. CDR3 DNA sequence: TGTGCCAGCAGTCCGACCGGGACCCGGGCTAACACCTTC.

The chain is built from TRBV30 and TRBJ1-2, with D possibly TRBD1 on 5 matching bases. The V gene's germline CDR1 is GTSNPN and CDR2 SVGIG (reference sequence). V lost 7 bases and J lost 5, with 17 bases in between. The CDR3 loop spans 13 amino acids. CDR3 sequence (DNA): TGTGCCTTTCCGCAGGGAACTCGGTATGGCTACACCTTC. The encoded protein is CAFPQGTRYGYTF.

A few counts support this clone. The V gene is TRBV29-1, the J gene TRBJ1-1; D perhaps matches TRBD1 (5 bases). The CDR3 spans 15 residues. Germline loops: CDR1 SQVTM, CDR2 ANQGSEA. V lost 3 bases to trimming and J lost 0 bases, with 14 bases between them. The CDR3 DNA is TGCAGCGTTGACCCCTCAGGGAGCCTGAACACTGAAGCTTTCTTT. Translation: CSVDPSGSLNTEAFF.

V gene TRBV11-2 combines with J gene TRBJ2-7; D perhaps matches TRBD2 (6 bases). The CDR3 is made up of 14 amino acids. V lost 3 bases to trimming and J lost 6 bases, with 15 bases between them. Germline V gives CDR1 SGHAT, CDR2 FQNNGV. CDR3 in amino acids: CASSFGGALFEQYF. The CDR3 coding sequence is TGTGCCAGCAGCTTTGGCGGGGCCCTATTCGAGCAGTACTTC.

This clone was recorded only once. The CDR3 reads CASRADTQYF. The CDR3 DNA is TGTGCCAGCAGGGCAGATACGCAGTATTTT. The V and J genes are TRBV27 and TRBJ2-3; no clear D gene. This CDR3 has 10 amino acids. The V gene's germline CDR1 is MNHEY and CDR2 SMNVEV (reference sequence). V gave up 6 bases and J gave up 4 bases, with 2 bases separating them.

There are a few counts of this clone. V and J are TRBV12-2 and TRBJ1-2. TRBV12-2 is flagged as a pseudogene. The CDR3 has 10 amino acids. The CDR3 region has the DNA TGTGCAAGTCGCCGTCGGGTCTACACCTTC. Amino acids: CASRRRVYTF.

The chain is built from TRBV7-9 and TRBJ1-1; 7 bases align to TRBD1. Germline CDR1 reads SEHNR; CDR2 reads FQNEAQ (reference sequence). This CDR3 has 15 amino acids. V lost 4 bases and J lost 3; bases outside the gene matches: 8. The CDR3, as DNA: TGTGCCAGCAGCTCAACCCGGACAGGCGACACTGAAGCTTTCTTT. This encodes CASSSTRTGDTEAFF.

A few counts support this clone. J is TRBJ2-3 and V is TRBV7-9; D remains unclear. This CDR3 has 14 amino acids. Germline V lookup: CDR1 SEHNR, CDR2 FQNEAQ (reference sequence). Trimming left V 8 bases short and J 1 base short, with 13 bases between. CDR3 DNA: TGTGCCAGCCTAGGGTTGCGCGGCACAGATACGCAGTATTTT. It translates to CASLGLRGTDTQYF.

In this sample, this clone turned up a few times. This rearrangement joins TRBV6-6 to TRBJ2-1, with D perhaps matching TRBD1 or TRBD2 (6 bases each). Trimming removed 2 bases from V and 3 bases from J, with 14 bases in between. CDR1 and CDR2 from the germline V gene are MNHNY and SVGAGI (reference sequence). The CDR3 extends over 16 amino acids. The CDR3 reads CASSYPGDTYYNEQFF. In DNA form, the CDR3 reads TGTGCCAGCAGTTACCCGGGGGACACCTACTACAATGAGCAGTTCTTC.

V usage is TRBV10-2 and J usage is TRBJ1-5, with D unresolved. CDR3 size: 13 residues. The germline V gene encodes CDR1 WSHSY and CDR2 SAAADI. V gave up 9 bases and J gave up 4 bases, with 13 bases separating them. The CDR3 region is CASHELPNQPQHF. In DNA form, the CDR3 reads TGCGCCAGTCACGAACTGCCGAATCAGCCCCAGCATTTT.

This clone showed up just a few times. V usage is TRBV2 and J usage is TRBJ2-3; 11 positions match TRBD1. J gave up 5 bases and V 6 bases, and 1 base lay outside the gene matches. The CDR3 runs to 13 residues. Germline CDR1 is SNHLY and CDR2 is FYNNEI. CDR3 coding DNA: TGTGCCAGCAGGGACAGGGGGCTAGATACGCAGTATTTT. Its protein is CASRDRGLDTQYF.

The J gene is TRBJ2-1, the V gene TRBV7-2; D is uncertain. The germline V gene encodes CDR1 SGHTA and CDR2 FQGNSA. V gave up 5 bases and J gave up 0 bases, with 14 bases separating them. This CDR3 region has 16 residues. The CDR3 sequence is CASSPTTKPSYNEQFF. CDR3 nucleotides: TGTGCCAGCAGCCCAACCACTAAGCCCTCCTACAATGAGCAGTTCTTC. Looking up the rest from reference TRBV7-2 and TRBJ2-1 gives the full variable domain: GAGVSQSPSNKVTEKGKDVELRCDPISGHTALYWYRQSLGQGLEFLIYFQGNSAPDKSGLPSDRFSAERTGGSVSTLTIQRTQQEDSAVYLCASSPTTKPSYNEQFFGPGTRLTVL.

Note on this clone: A much more abundant neighbour one base away suggests this may be a read error. This chain links TRBV7-2 with TRBJ1-1; D call uncertain. Germline loops: CDR1 SGHTA, CDR2 FQGNSA. This CDR3 has 13 amino acids. Trimming cost V 1 base and J 1 base, with 4 bases left between them. The CDR3 loop is CASSLGENTEAFF. In DNA form, the CDR3 reads TGTGCCAGCAGCTTAGGGGAGAACACTGAAGCTTTCTTT.

On this clone itself: The junction departs from the called germline gene at one end, perhaps through a read error. This chain uses TRBV7-9 with TRBJ2-7; D not resolved. The CDR3 extends over 13 amino acids. Germline V CDR1 and CDR2: SEHNR, FQNEAQ (reference sequence). CDR3 sequence reads: CASSLDPAPERYF. The CDR3 DNA sequence: TGTGCCAGCAGCTTAGACCCGGCCCCCGAGCGGTACTTC.

J is TRBJ1-1 and V is TRBV12-5, with D maybe TRBD1 (6 bases). The CDR3 is made up of 11 amino acids. Trimming removed 5 bases from V and 10 bases from J, with 11 bases in between. The germline gives CDR1 LGHNT, CDR2 FRNRAP. The CDR3 is CASGQGLTAFF. The CDR3 DNA is TGTGCTAGTGGTCAGGGGCTAACAGCTTTCTTT.

This chain connects TRBV10-3 to TRBJ1-1; D remains ambiguous. Germline loops: CDR1 ENHRY, CDR2 SYGVKD. The V end lost 0 bases, the J end lost 4 bases, and 15 bases lay between the germline ends. The CDR3 length is 16 residues. This chain's CDR3 is CAISESDPDGFTEAFF. The CDR3 DNA follows: TGTGCCATCAGTGAGTCCGACCCCGACGGTTTCACTGAAGCTTTCTTT.